The rows below give T cell receptor beta chains drawn from one sample of a study of OX40 agonist ivuxolimab in advanced cancers. Generated by immunoSEQ multiplex PCR, the TCRdb table keeps only in-frame clones and is missing some. The top ten clones hold 1.5% to 2% of a sample with around 100,000 clones, more than 75% of them seen once. This material consisted of CD4+ or CD8+ T cells sorted from blood, taken in a trial of the OX40 agonist ivuxolimab. The receptors stem from an adult with an advanced solid tumor such as melanoma, head and neck, liver or kidney cancer. CDR3s leave out the opening cysteine and the closing phenylalanine or tryptophan. The order of the fields is clone size, V gene, J gene, CDR3 protein. A clone size is listed for some rows: how often the clone was seen (once, few, many), or a class if it is expanded.

>-|TRBV6-5|TRBJ2-2
ASSYLQGATGELF
>medium-sized|TRBV6-6|TRBJ1-3
ASSSHDLSGNTIY
>-|TRBV29-1|TRBJ1-2
SVVGGTYGYT
>once|TRBV6-5|TRBJ1-1
ASGPQGADTEAF
>-|TRBV4-2|TRBJ1-2
ASSAIQGANGYT
>-|TRBV21-1|TRBJ2-7
ARRGRHSDYEQY
>-|TRBV2|TRBJ2-5
ASSEEGRGGQETQY
>-|TRBV18|TRBJ2-3
ASSPETSGVDTQY
>-|TRBV10-1|TRBJ2-3
ASSDPSNSTDTQY
>-|TRBV7-2|TRBJ1-2
ASSLLQGANYGYT
>-|TRBV7-9|TRBJ1-2
ASSNGKYYGYT
>-|TRBV7-7|TRBJ2-2
ASSLDRGRTGELF
>-|TRBV19|TRBJ2-7
ASSRTSDYEQY
>-|TRBV11-3|TRBJ2-2
ASSLDEGLDGELF
>-|TRBV7-8|TRBJ2-7
ASSLGLTGLDSYEQY
>-|TRBV7-6|TRBJ2-2
ASSLIAGPSATGELF
>-|TRBV9|TRBJ2-3
ASSEGRGRGTDTQY
>-|TRBV7-9|TRBJ2-1
ASSQRGSSYNEQF
>-|TRBV29-1|TRBJ2-7
SVTGQGASYEQY
>-|TRBV5-6|TRBJ1-1
ASSIGRGFDTEAF
>-|TRBV7-9|TRBJ1-3
ASSSKSGGAGNTIY
>-|TRBV5-4|TRBJ2-3
ASSLLASPSTDTQY
>few|TRBV5-8|TRBJ2-3
ASSVEYGNTDTQY
>-|TRBV19|TRBJ2-1
ASSMDRNNEQF
>-|TRBV7-9|TRBJ1-1
ASPAYGAMNTEAF
>once|TRBV7-7|TRBJ2-3
ASSRTTGADTQY
>-|TRBV5-1|TRBJ2-1
ASSSPGTSGGNEQF
>once|TRBV6-5|TRBJ1-5
ASSYSGKPQH